A selection of T cell receptor beta chains follows, all from one sample in a study of human T cells and chemical hapten exposure. From the RACE reads, TCRdb called clonotypes with MiXCR, one entry per CDR3 protein. Seen here are over 300,000 distinct CDR3 sequences, more than 4.5% observed once, and the top ten hold 2.6%. Here the sequenced sample was whole blood, taken in connection with sensitization to the hapten diphenylcyclopropenone (DPC). These receptors all come from a woman in her fifties or sixties with alopecia areata. Some clones in this sample may be carry-over from other donors' samples. CDR3s include the opening cysteine and the closing phenylalanine or tryptophan. A D gene is named only where the DNA matches it firmly. Clone size is given for some rows only: seen once, a few or many times, or a class if the clone is expanded.

DNA: TGTGCCAGCACCAAAGTGGGGCACAATGAGCAGTTCTTC
CDR3: CASTKVGHNEQFF
size: -
J: TRBJ2-1
V: TRBV6-2/TRBV6-3
D: -

DNA: TGTGCCAGCCGCCCGGGGATTGAAGCTTTCTTT
CDR3: CASRPGIEAFF
size: many
J: TRBJ1-1
V: TRBV7-9
D: -

DNA: TGCGCCAGCAGCTCCCGGGACACCTACGAGCAGTACTTC
CDR3: CASSSRDTYEQYF
size: many
J: TRBJ2-7
V: TRBV5-1
D: -

DNA: TGTGCCAGCAGCCAATCCACAGCTTATGGCTACACCTTC
CDR3: CASSQSTAYGYTF
size: few
J: TRBJ1-2
V: TRBV16
D: -

DNA: TGCAGTGCTAGGACAGGGGGTGATAATTCACCCCTCCACTTT
CDR3: CSARTGGDNSPLHF
size: many
J: TRBJ1-6
V: TRBV20-1
D: TRBD1

DNA: TGCAGCGTTTACAGGGGGGCAAGCAATGAGCAGTTCTTC
CDR3: CSVYRGASNEQFF
size: few
J: TRBJ2-1
V: TRBV29-1
D: TRBD1

DNA: TGTGCCAGCAGTCCTAGAGGAGGGTCCAAAAACTATGGCTACACCTTC
CDR3: CASSPRGGSKNYGYTF
size: -
J: TRBJ1-2
V: TRBV6-1
D: -

DNA: TGTGCCAGCAGCTCGGCCGGCGGGGGCCTCTCCTACAATGAGCAGTTCTTC
CDR3: CASSSAGGGLSYNEQFF
size: -
J: TRBJ2-1
V: TRBV7-9
D: -

DNA: TGTGCCAGCCGACTAGCTGGTCTTGATACGCAGTATTTT
CDR3: CASRLAGLDTQYF
size: many
J: TRBJ2-3
V: TRBV18
D: TRBD2

DNA: TGTGCCAGCAGCTTAGACACGACCTTTCTCACAGATACGCAGTATTTT
CDR3: CASSLDTTFLTDTQYF
size: many
J: TRBJ2-3
V: TRBV28
D: -

DNA: TGTGCCAGCAGCTTAAGAGCGGGAGGGCCTATCTCTGGGGCCAACGTCCTGACTTTC
CDR3: CASSLRAGGPISGANVLTF
size: -
J: TRBJ2-6
V: TRBV11-2
D: TRBD2

DNA: TGTGCCAGCAGCGTTGAAGGCTACACCTTC
CDR3: CASSVEGYTF
size: few
J: TRBJ1-2
V: TRBV7-9
D: -

DNA: TGTGCCAGCAGCTTAGGACCGGAGTCAAATTCACCCCTCCACTTT
CDR3: CASSLGPESNSPLHF
size: few
J: TRBJ1-6
V: TRBV7-2
D: -

DNA: TGTGCCAGCAGCGTAGAGGCGGCGGGGGTCACAGATACGCAGTATTTT
CDR3: CASSVEAAGVTDTQYF
size: few
J: TRBJ2-3
V: TRBV9
D: TRBD2

DNA: TGCAGCGCCGCGCCCGGGGGCGAAAAGACCCAGTACTTC
CDR3: CSAAPGGEKTQYF
size: few
J: TRBJ2-5
V: TRBV29-1
D: -

DNA: TGTGCCAGCAGTTCAGAGAGGGGAGGCGAGACCCAGTACTTC
CDR3: CASSSERGGETQYF
size: few
J: TRBJ2-5
V: TRBV12-3/TRBV12-4
D: -

DNA: TGTGCCAGCAGCTTCCAGACAGGGACTGGAAACACCATATATTTT
CDR3: CASSFQTGTGNTIYF
size: -
J: TRBJ1-3
V: TRBV7-9
D: TRBD1

DNA: TGCAGCGTTCGACAGGGGCTGGAGACCCAGTACTTC
CDR3: CSVRQGLETQYF
size: few
J: TRBJ2-5
V: TRBV29-1
D: TRBD1

DNA: TGTGCCAGCAGTCCCTCCGGGACTAGCGGGGTCGAAGGGGAGACCCAGTACTTC
CDR3: CASSPSGTSGVEGETQYF
size: few
J: TRBJ2-5
V: TRBV12-3/TRBV12-4
D: TRBD2

DNA: TGTGCCAGCAGCCTCAAATCACAGGGGGCGCATCTAAATACGCAGTATTTT
CDR3: CASSLKSQGAHLNTQYF
size: few
J: TRBJ2-3
V: TRBV9
D: TRBD1

DNA: TGTGCCAGTAGGGGGAGACATGGAAACATTCAGTACTTC
CDR3: CASRGRHGNIQYF
size: few
J: TRBJ2-4
V: TRBV19
D: -

DNA: TGCAGCGTTGAAGACAGATGGAACTATGGCTACACCTTC
CDR3: CSVEDRWNYGYTF
size: few
J: TRBJ1-2
V: TRBV29-1
D: -

DNA: TGCAGTGGGACTAGCGGGGGACGCTACAATGAGCAGTTCTTC
CDR3: CSGTSGGRYNEQFF
size: many
J: TRBJ2-1
V: TRBV20-1
D: TRBD2

DNA: TGTGCCAGCAGCCCCGGACCTTTCAACACCGGGGAGCTGTTTTTT
CDR3: CASSPGPFNTGELFF
size: -
J: TRBJ2-2
V: TRBV3-1
D: -

DNA: TGTGCCACCAGCAGAGACAGGGGATCACCCCTCCACTTT
CDR3: CATSRDRGSPLHF
size: many
J: TRBJ1-6
V: TRBV15
D: -

DNA: TGTGCCAGCAGTGAAAGGACAGTATCCAATCAGCCCCAGCATTTT
CDR3: CASSERTVSNQPQHF
size: -
J: TRBJ1-5
V: TRBV6-1
D: -

DNA: TGTGCCAGCAGCCCTGGTAGCGTGGGGACAGGGGGGAAAGATACGCAGTATTTT
CDR3: CASSPGSVGTGGKDTQYF
size: many
J: TRBJ2-3
V: TRBV12-3/TRBV12-4
D: TRBD1

DNA: TGTGCCAGCAGTGTGAGCACCTATGGCTACACCTTC
CDR3: CASSVSTYGYTF
size: many
J: TRBJ1-2
V: TRBV6-1
D: -

DNA: TGTGCCAGCAGCGTAGCTTTCATTCCGCATCAGCCCCAGCATTTT
CDR3: CASSVAFIPHQPQHF
size: few
J: TRBJ1-5
V: TRBV9
D: -

DNA: TGTGCCAGCAGCTCCGGCAGTGGGGCCCACACTGAAGCTTTCTTT
CDR3: CASSSGSGAHTEAFF
size: few
J: TRBJ1-1
V: TRBV13
D: -

DNA: TGTGCCAGCAGCTTAGGCGGGAGCGGCACCGGGGAGCTGTTTTTT
CDR3: CASSLGGSGTGELFF
size: many
J: TRBJ2-2
V: TRBV7-8
D: TRBD2

DNA: TGCAGTGCTAGAGATGGGACTAGCGGGGCCTACAATGAGCAGTTCTTC
CDR3: CSARDGTSGAYNEQFF
size: many
J: TRBJ2-1
V: TRBV20-1
D: TRBD2

DNA: TGCAGCTCCAAAGCGGGCAACACCGGGGAGCTGTTTTTT
CDR3: CSSKAGNTGELFF
size: many
J: TRBJ2-2
V: TRBV29-1
D: -

DNA: TGCGCCAGCAGCTTAGGGGACGATAGATCTGGAAACACCATATATTTT
CDR3: CASSLGDDRSGNTIYF
size: few
J: TRBJ1-3
V: TRBV5-1
D: -

DNA: TGTGCCAGCACCAAGAGGAGTGGGTTGGCAGATACGCAGTATTTT
CDR3: CASTKRSGLADTQYF
size: few
J: TRBJ2-3
V: TRBV9
D: -

DNA: TGCGCCAGCAGCCAAACTGGGGGGATTCTTGGGGAGGACACTGAAGCTTTCTTT
CDR3: CASSQTGGILGEDTEAFF
size: many
J: TRBJ1-1
V: TRBV4-1
D: -

DNA: TGTGCCAGCAGCATCGACCGGGACAGGGATCTCTTAAGGGCCAACGTCCTGACTTTC
CDR3: CASSIDRDRDLLRANVLTF
size: -
J: TRBJ2-6
V: TRBV11-2
D: TRBD1

DNA: TGTGCCAGCAGCCCGGGGATCAATCAGCCCCAGCATTTT
CDR3: CASSPGINQPQHF
size: -
J: TRBJ1-5
V: TRBV9
D: -

DNA: TGTGCCAGCTTTACAGACAACTCCTACGAGCAGTACTTC
CDR3: CASFTDNSYEQYF
size: many
J: TRBJ2-7
V: TRBV25-1
D: -

DNA: TGTGCCAGCACACAAGCCAAGCTAGCCAAAAACATTCAGTACTTC
CDR3: CASTQAKLAKNIQYF
size: many
J: TRBJ2-4
V: TRBV28
D: -

DNA: TGTGCCAGCAGTTACGGGACAGGTAGCTCTGGGGCCAACGTCCTGACTTTC
CDR3: CASSYGTGSSGANVLTF
size: many
J: TRBJ2-6
V: TRBV6-5
D: TRBD1

DNA: TGTGCCAGCAGGGAGGGTCCTAACACTGAAGCTTTCTTT
CDR3: CASREGPNTEAFF
size: few
J: TRBJ1-1
V: TRBV6-5
D: -

DNA: TGTGCCTGGACGACTAGCGGGCATCTCGAGCAGTACTTC
CDR3: CAWTTSGHLEQYF
size: -
J: TRBJ2-7
V: TRBV30
D: TRBD2

DNA: TGCGCCAGCAGTCAAGCTAGCGGGAGTCCCTACGAGCAGTACTTC
CDR3: CASSQASGSPYEQYF
size: many
J: TRBJ2-7
V: TRBV5-1
D: TRBD2

DNA: TGTGCCAGCAGTCCCGAGGTTAACGGAAACACCATATATTTT
CDR3: CASSPEVNGNTIYF
size: -
J: TRBJ1-3
V: TRBV6-4
D: -

DNA: TGCAGCGTTGGACAGGGACGGCACAATGAGCAGTTCTTC
CDR3: CSVGQGRHNEQFF
size: few
J: TRBJ2-1
V: TRBV29-1
D: TRBD1

DNA: TGTGCCAGCAGCCGATATGGGACTGAAGCTTTCTTT
CDR3: CASSRYGTEAFF
size: many
J: TRBJ1-1
V: TRBV6-5
D: -

DNA: TGTGCCAGCAGCTCCAGGGGGCACAATGAGCAGTTCTTC
CDR3: CASSSRGHNEQFF
size: many
J: TRBJ2-1
V: TRBV7-2
D: TRBD1

DNA: TGCAGCGTTGCTGAGCGGGCGAACACTGAAGCTTTCTTT
CDR3: CSVAERANTEAFF
size: many
J: TRBJ1-1
V: TRBV29-1
D: -

DNA: TGTGCCAGCAGTTCTCGACAGAACACTGAAGCTTTCTTT
CDR3: CASSSRQNTEAFF
size: many
J: TRBJ1-1
V: TRBV2
D: -

DNA: TGTGCCAGCAGTCGGGACGCCCCGGGGACCCAGTACTTC
CDR3: CASSRDAPGTQYF
size: many
J: TRBJ2-5
V: TRBV12-3/TRBV12-4
D: -

DNA: TGTGCCATCAGTGGTGGAAGTAGCGGGTACACAGATACGCAGTATTTT
CDR3: CAISGGSSGYTDTQYF
size: -
J: TRBJ2-3
V: TRBV10-3
D: TRBD2

DNA: TGTGCCAGCAGCCCGCAGGGTAACGAGCAGTACTTC
CDR3: CASSPQGNEQYF
size: many
J: TRBJ2-7
V: TRBV5-6
D: -

DNA: TGTGCCAGCAGCTTTTGGGGGGCGGGCACAGATACGCAGTATTTT
CDR3: CASSFWGAGTDTQYF
size: many
J: TRBJ2-3
V: TRBV7-9
D: -

DNA: TGTGCCAGCAGCGTTGGACAGGGGCTGAGGGAAAAACTGTTTTTT
CDR3: CASSVGQGLREKLFF
size: -
J: TRBJ1-4
V: TRBV9
D: TRBD1

DNA: TGCAGCGTTGTGACAGATAGCAATCAGCCCCAGCATTTT
CDR3: CSVVTDSNQPQHF
size: many
J: TRBJ1-5
V: TRBV29-1
D: -

DNA: TGCGCCAGCAGCCCTACAACCGGCCAGGGAAAAGAGACCCAGTACTTC
CDR3: CASSPTTGQGKETQYF
size: many
J: TRBJ2-5
V: TRBV5-1
D: -

DNA: TGTGCCAGCAGCTACCGGGATGGGAGTATGAATTCACCCCTCCACTTT
CDR3: CASSYRDGSMNSPLHF
size: -
J: TRBJ1-6
V: TRBV6-2/TRBV6-3
D: -

DNA: TGCGCCAGCAGCCAGTCCCCGGCGAAAGGAGAGACCCAGTACTTC
CDR3: CASSQSPAKGETQYF
size: -
J: TRBJ2-5
V: TRBV5-1
D: -